One and the same sample provided the 5 T cell receptor beta chains below, sequenced in a study of T cell responses to AZD1222 COVID-19 vaccine. The method was immunoSEQ multiplex PCR; TCRdb's version includes in-frame clones alone and lacks a portion of them. Of roughly 110,000 clones listed, roughly 88% are singletons. The input for sequencing was peripheral blood, taken on day 0 of AZD1222 vaccination. These receptors all stem from an adult in good health.

The chain recombines TRBV5-1 with TRBJ2-7; TRBD2 matches at 9 bases. From germline, CDR1 is SGHRS and CDR2 YFSETQ. The CDR3 covers 15 residues. After removal of 4 bases from V and 3 bases from J, the junction contained 8 bases not matched to a gene. The DNA for the CDR3 is TGCGCCAGCAGCATTAGCGGGAGTGGGGGCTACGAGCAGTACTTC. Translation: CASSISGSGGYEQYF.

The gene calls are TRBV3-1 (or the pseudogene TRBV3-2) and TRBJ1-4, with D possibly TRBD1 on 6 matching bases. Germline assignment: CDR1 LGHDT and CDR2 YNNKEL (reference sequence). V was cut by 1 base and J by 4 bases, with 10 bases left in between. The CDR3 covers 15 residues. The CDR3 sequence: CASSQGTALNEKLFF. CDR3 sequence (DNA): TGTGCCAGCAGCCAAGGGACAGCTCTTAATGAAAAACTGTTTTTT.

The chain links TRBV6-2 or TRBV6-3 to TRBJ2-7; TRBD2 agrees at 8 bases. Germline-derived CDR1 and CDR2 are MNHEY and SVGEGT. Germline trimming cut 6 bases from V and 0 bases from J; bases unmatched to any gene: 19. CDR3 length: 19 residues. CDR3 coding DNA: TGTGCCAGCAGCCCCACTCCTATCGGACTAGCTGGACGCTCCTACGAGCAGTACTTC. Its translation: CASSPTPIGLAGRSYEQYF.

V gene TRBV4-1 combines with J gene TRBJ1-2, with D perhaps matching TRBD1 (5 bases). In germline, CDR1 is MGHRA, CDR2 YSYEKL. The CDR3 is 15 residues long. The V end was cut by 0 bases, the J end by 5 bases, with 13 bases between. The CDR3 loop is CASSQEQARGYGYTF. Written as DNA, the CDR3 is TGCGCCAGCAGCCAAGAACAGGCCCGCGGGTATGGCTACACCTTC.

The rearrangement uses TRBV7-2 and TRBJ2-3; D is unclear. There are 13 residues in the CDR3. Trimming took off 5 bases at V and 4 bases at J, with 10 bases between the two ends. Germline V lookup: CDR1 SGHTA, CDR2 FQGNSA. The CDR3 is CASSTVIADTQYF. The CDR3 DNA sequence: TGTGCCAGCAGCACGGTCATCGCAGATACGCAGTATTTT.